This T cell receptor beta chain was recovered during a study of T-cell reconstitution after alpha-beta-depleted transplantation in children (dated by TCRdb to between 2015 and 2016). In terms of the full investigation: Using TCR repertoire profiling, the study quantitatively followed how T-cell immune reconstitution unfolded in children after TCRalphabeta/CD19-depleted allogeneic hematopoietic cell transplantation. The full study reports these points: Hyperexpanded clone frequencies declined over subsequent months; after one year, T-cell counts and TCRbeta diversity were mostly attributed to newly produced T cells. In some patients, the high TCRbeta diversity seen at day 60 was put down to recipient T cells and intrathymic progenitors that had survived conditioning. About two months after transplant, the apparently early recovery of alphabetaT-cell counts reportedly depended on just several hundred clones that had expanded rapidly and came from non-depleted graft cells.

The table lists this clonotype with many counts. Its antigen remains unidentified. Base qualities are not at hand, and no much larger clone is one base apart. At the junction V is shortened by 2 bases and J by 2 bases; bases outside the gene matches: 3. The CDR3 goes from the cysteine to the phenylalanine over 14 residues. Of the read, only the CDR3 DNA is kept; its 42 bases are in frame from base 1. The germline V gene (reference sequence) yields SGHNT for CDR1 and YYREEE for CDR2. The intended sense of this specimen's treatment or condition label: allogeneic hematopoietic cell transplantation with graft depleted of TCRalphabeta T cells and CD19 B cells. TCRalphabeta/CD19-depleted allogeneic hematopoietic cell grafts were given to the transplant recipients, all of whom were children. The receptor library was made with PCR. The instrument given in TCRdb is Illumina HiSeq 2500. TCR library preparation used molecular barcoding, with unique molecular identifiers applied to normalize quantification of the TCRbeta repertoire. TCRdb reanalyzed the raw reads on its own, using fastp at Q25 for trimming and MiXCR for clone calling, and kept in-frame beta chains. All rows with the same CDR3 protein become a single entry with the most common DNA and genes. This sample comprises 600,000 to 800,000 distinct CDR3 sequences, over 10% of them detected only once. Jointly, the top ten make up 0.65% to 0.9% of the sample.

The source is a girl aged 2-10 years with congenital amegakaryocytic thrombocytopenia, due to receive a stem cell transplant. The V and J genes are TRBV5-4 and TRBJ2-7, with 8 central nucleotides matching TRBD1. The sequences come from PBMCs, collected before TCRalphabeta/CD19-depleted stem cell transplant. The CDR3 sequence is CASSFEQGAYEQYF. The DNA sequence is given as TGTGCCAGCAGCTTCGAACAGGGGGCCTACGAGCAGTACTTC.